A selection of T cell receptor beta chains follows, all from one sample in a study of cytomegalovirus exposure and HLA in healthy donors. Here immunoSEQ multiplex PCR was the method, and the copy in TCRdb shows in-frame clones only, minus some. The sample lists 150,000 to 200,000 clones, around 80% occurring once. Material for sequencing was PBMCs. These receptors originate from a girl aged 2 to 9 in good health and CMV-seropositive. Both conserved end residues are part of each CDR3. For some rows the clone size is stated as once, few or many, or as a class when expanded; others skip it.

V gene	clone size	CDR3 length	CDR3 protein
TRBV25-1	-	17	CASSEFGGTGGSYEQYF
TRBV28	-	15	CASHAHALAGGLQYF
TRBV9	-	20	CASSNNFVSGGRLSTDTQYF
TRBV11-3	once	14	CASSLGQGDAEAFF
TRBV6-1	-	15	CASTLELAGTHRQFF
TRBV2	-	16	CASSSPGTGMYNEQFF
TRBV7-9	-	15	CASSLMRQGADEQYF
TRBV2	-	14	CASRDGGGNTEAFF
TRBV27	-	13	CASSYRPAYEQYF
TRBV6-1	-	14	CASSAVISMYEQYF
TRBV30	-	13	CAWTGRGNERGFF
TRBV29-1	-	12	CSARTGMAGYTF
TRBV19	-	17	CASSIASGGPSTDTQYF
TRBV18	once	14	CASSPPQGHYGYTF
TRBV5-5	-	14	CASSSTPGNEKLFF
TRBV10-3	-	16	CAISESFGTGGYGYTF
TRBV28	-	14	CASSLNQGWEPQHF
TRBV30	-	17	CAWSFSAGRLINYGYTF
TRBV11-2	-	18	CASSLTTRESRSNTEAFF
TRBV27	-	17	CASSLRERDGVGNEQFF
TRBV6-6	-	15	CASSYWTGGNSPLHF
TRBV7-3	-	14	CASSLLRENTEAFF
TRBV2	-	17	CASSEYLLAGSYNEQFF
TRBV19	-	14	CASKPTGVEDTQYF
TRBV7-9	-	18	CASSLADLAGQITDTQYF
TRBV5-1	few	17	CASSLRTGTGNNYGYTF
TRBV9	-	12	CASSAPGETQYF
TRBV23-1	-	15	CASSLNRVLDTEAFF
TRBV2	-	14	CASSDRTIQQEQYF
TRBV2	-	14	CASSEARTNYGYTF
TRBV7-8	once	15	CASSLRAGGNQPQHF
TRBV5-1	-	17	CASSLVPAGGGGETQYF
TRBV5-8	-	16	CASSSKDRGLDTEAFF
TRBV27	-	14	CASSFRGQYNEQFF
TRBV28	-	14	CASSFVKGSQPQHF
TRBV11-2	-	15	CASSSWDRDNYGYTF